The next 15 T cell receptor beta chains were all read from a single sample in a study of PD-1 blockade in classical Hodgkin lymphoma. Each patient relapsed following autologous stem cell transplantation, and prior brentuximab vedotin exposure differed. TCRdb's copy holds only in-frame clones and misses some; the assay was immunoSEQ multiplex PCR. The sample consists of 20,000 to 25,000 clones, over 60% of them appearing once. The starting material was peripheral blood mononuclear cells (PBMCs), obtained at baseline. Source of these receptors: a human donor with classical Hodgkin lymphoma.

The V gene is TRBV6-6, the J gene TRBJ2-1, with 10 bases matching TRBD2. V gave up 0 bases and J gave up 8 bases; unmatched junction bases: 7. Germline V lookup: CDR1 MNHNY, CDR2 SVGAGI (reference sequence). The CDR3 length is 16 residues. In DNA, the CDR3 is TGTGCCAGCAGTTACTCGAGCGGGAGGGCCTTTGATGAGCAGTTCTTC. It encodes CASSYSSGRAFDEQFF.

The chain carries TRBV11-2 and TRBJ1-1; no clear D gene. Germline CDR1 and CDR2: SGHAT and FQNNGV. V lost 5 bases to trimming and J lost 5 bases, with 6 bases between them. This CDR3 has 11 amino acids. The CDR3 sequence is CASSPVTEAFF. The CDR3 DNA sequence: TGTGCCAGCAGCCCCGTTACTGAAGCTTTCTTT.

V usage is TRBV6-5 and J usage is TRBJ1-2; TRBD1 might be the D (6 bases). This CDR3 comprises 12 residues. Trimming removed 5 bases from V and 12 bases from J, with 16 bases in between. Germline values: CDR1 MNHEY, CDR2 SVGAGI. CDR3 loop: CASSPTGIGHTF. The CDR3 DNA reads TGTGCCAGCAGTCCTACAGGGATCGGCCACACCTTC.

This chain uses TRBV2 with TRBJ1-4, with D hard to call. Trimming took off 6 bases at V and 0 bases at J, with 11 bases between the two ends. Germline assignment: CDR1 SNHLY and CDR2 FYNNEI. This CDR3 spans 15 amino acids. The CDR3 nucleotides read TGTGCCAGCAGCCAACTATCTGCAACTAATGAAAAACTGTTTTTT. Amino acids: CASSQLSATNEKLFF.

This clone was observed a handful of times. The chain recombines TRBV6-5 with TRBJ1-4; no clear D. This CDR3 has 15 residues. With 1 base removed from V and 4 bases from J, the gap between germline ends came to 10 bases. Germline V gives CDR1 MNHEY, CDR2 SVGAGI. For the CDR3, the DNA is TGTGCCAGCAGTTACTGGGGAACTGGTAATGAAAAACTGTTTTTT. Protein sequence: CASSYWGTGNEKLFF.

The rearrangement links TRBV29-1 to TRBJ2-1; 8 bases are a match to TRBD2. The CDR3 runs 12 residues. Germline loops: CDR1 SQVTM, CDR2 ANQGSEA. The CDR3 sequence is CSTSGGYNEQFF. Written as DNA, the CDR3 is TGCAGTACTAGCGGTGGGTACAATGAGCAGTTCTTC.

The rearrangement uses TRBV5-6 and TRBJ1-2, with 9 bases that match TRBD1. In germline, CDR1 is SGHDT, CDR2 YYEEEE. CDR3 length: 13 residues. J lost 6 bases, V lost 1 base, and 1 base had no gene match. For the CDR3, the DNA is TGTGCCAGCAGCTTGAGGACAGGGGATGGCTACACCTTC. As protein: CASSLRTGDGYTF. The whole variable domain, filled in from reference TRBV5-6 and TRBJ1-2, reads DAGVTQSPTHLIKTRGQQVTLRCSPKSGHDTVSWYQQALGQGPQFIFQYYEEEERQRGNFPDRFSGHQFPNYSSELNVNALLLGDSALYLCASSLRTGDGYTFGSGTRLTVV.

The V and J genes are TRBV7-2 and TRBJ2-7; 7 bases match TRBD1. The CDR3 sequence is 12 residues long. Germline CDR1 reads SGHTA; CDR2 reads FQGNSA. V trimming: 1 base; J trimming: 9 bases; junction bases outside the gene matches: 3. The CDR3 sequence: CASSLGGGGQYF. CDR3 DNA: TGTGCCAGCAGCTTAGGAGGGGGCGGGCAGTACTTC.

This sequence joins TRBV11-2 and TRBJ1-3; maybe TRBD1 (6 bases). Between the trimmed V and J ends, which lost 4 bases and 3 bases, there was a span of 16 bases. The CDR3 extends over 16 amino acids. Germline CDR1 SGHAT, CDR2 FQNNGV. CDR3 nucleotides: TGTGCCAGCAGCTCTCGGACAGTGGAGGGTGGAAACACCATATATTTT. This translates into CASSSRTVEGGNTIYF.

The chain joins TRBV28 to TRBJ1-3; D unclear. Looked up from germline, CDR1 is MDHEN and CDR2 is SYDVKM. Trimming cost V 5 bases and J 0 bases, with 14 bases left between them. The CDR3 sequence is 16 residues long. CDR3 residues: CASSPQAKSSGNTIYF. For the CDR3, the DNA is TGTGCCAGCAGTCCCCAAGCAAAAAGCTCTGGAAACACCATATATTTT. Full variable domain (outside the CDR3, taken from reference TRBV28 and TRBJ1-3): DVKVTQSSRYLVKRTGEKVFLECVQDMDHENMFWYRQDPGLGLRLIYFSYDVKMKEKGDIPEGYSVSREKKERFSLILESASTNQTSMYLCASSPQAKSSGNTIYFGEGSWLTVV.

This clone appeared a single time. CDR3 region: CASSGPGGSSGNTIYF. CDR3 DNA: TGTGCCAGCAGCGGCCCTGGGGGGAGCTCTGGAAACACCATATATTTT. The chain joins TRBV9 to TRBJ1-3; maybe TRBD1 (5 bases). Per the germline V gene, CDR1 is SGDLS and CDR2 is YYNGEE. The CDR3 contains 16 residues. Trimming shortened V by 3 bases and J by 0 bases, and 13 bases separated the two germline ends. Complete variable domain (other parts from reference TRBV9 and TRBJ1-3): DSGVTQTPKHLITATGQRVTLRCSPRSGDLSVYWYQQSLDQGLQFLIQYYNGEERAKGNILERFSAQQFPDLHSELNLSSLELGDSALYFCASSGPGGSSGNTIYFGEGSWLTVV.

This clone has only one observation. The rearrangement links TRBV28 to TRBJ1-5; 10 bases map to TRBD1. The CDR3 runs to 15 residues. The ends lost 7 bases at V and 4 bases at J; junction bases unmatched: 7. Looked up from germline, CDR1 is MDHEN and CDR2 is SYDVKM. The CDR3 loop reads CASTNPGQGNQPQHF. DNA for the CDR3: TGTGCCAGCACGAATCCGGGACAGGGGAATCAGCCCCAGCATTTT.

The chain carries TRBV12-5 and TRBJ2-5; D is ambiguous. V lost 5 bases and J 4 bases, leaving 5 bases between the germline ends. The CDR3 is made up of 11 amino acids. Germline CDR1 is LGHNT and CDR2 is FRNRAP. In DNA form, the CDR3 reads TGTGCTAGTGGTCGCGCAGAGACCCAGTACTTC. This codes for CASGRAETQYF. The variable domain in full, completed from reference TRBV12-5 and TRBJ2-5, reads DARVTQTPRHKVTEMGQEVTMRCQPILGHNTVFWYRQTMMQGLELLAYFRNRAPLDDSGMPKDRFSAEMPDATLATLKIQPSEPRDSAVYFCASGRAETQYFGPGTRLLVL.

This chain links TRBV19 with TRBJ2-3; 7 positions agree with TRBD2. V shed 8 bases and J 0 bases; nucleotides not matched to a gene: 11. In germline, CDR1 is LNHDA, CDR2 SQIVND (reference sequence). The CDR3 is 16 residues long. The CDR3 nucleotides read TGTGCCAGTGCCTGGGGGGGACCCCTTAGCACAGATACGCAGTATTTT. It yields the protein CASAWGGPLSTDTQYF.

This chain joins TRBV5-1 and TRBJ1-2; possible D gene TRBD1, 6 bases. The CDR3 is 16 amino acids. Per germline, CDR1 SGHRS and CDR2 YFSETQ. V lost 0 bases and J 7 bases, leaving 19 bases between the germline ends. The DNA of the CDR3 is TGCGCCAGCAGCTTGGTCCCCTCTACAGGGATGAGTGGCTACACCTTC. This translates into CASSLVPSTGMSGYTF.